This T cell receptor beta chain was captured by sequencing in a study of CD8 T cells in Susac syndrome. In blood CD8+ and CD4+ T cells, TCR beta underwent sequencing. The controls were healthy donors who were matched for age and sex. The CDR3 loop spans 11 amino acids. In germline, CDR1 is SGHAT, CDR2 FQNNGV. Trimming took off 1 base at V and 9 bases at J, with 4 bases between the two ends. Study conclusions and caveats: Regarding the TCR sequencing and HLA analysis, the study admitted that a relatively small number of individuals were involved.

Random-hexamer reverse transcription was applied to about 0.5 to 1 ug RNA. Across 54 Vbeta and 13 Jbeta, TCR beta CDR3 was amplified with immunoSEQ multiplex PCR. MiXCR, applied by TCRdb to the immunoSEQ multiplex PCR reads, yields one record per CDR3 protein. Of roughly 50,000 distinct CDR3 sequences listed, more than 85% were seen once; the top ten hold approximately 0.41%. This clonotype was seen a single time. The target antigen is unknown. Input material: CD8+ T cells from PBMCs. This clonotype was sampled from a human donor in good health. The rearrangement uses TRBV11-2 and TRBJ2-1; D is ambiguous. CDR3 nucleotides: TGTGCCAGCAGCTTAGTCCGTGAGCAGTTCTTC. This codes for CASSLVREQFF.